Only a few counts were recorded for the clone carrying this T cell receptor (beta chain). This sample is part of a study of blood T cell repertoires in COVID-19. About the study: PBMCs, B-cell-depleted T cells, or T cells provided the cDNA or gDNA that made up the material.

TCRdb keeps only in-frame clones here, not all; method: immunoSEQ multiplex PCR. The sample holds 250,000 to 350,000 clones, about 85% seen once. Losses at the gene ends were 8 bases for V and 5 bases for J; bases not matched to a gene: 7. The length of the CDR3 is 14 residues. CDR1 SNHLY and CDR2 FYNNEI come from the germline V gene. The receptor was isolated from a young man with active or convalescent COVID-19. The chain uses TRBV2 and TRBJ1-2, with 11 bases fitting TRBD1. Sequencing used peripheral blood. CDR3 residues: CASFTGTGGYGYTF. The CDR3, as DNA: TGTGCCAGCTTTACCGGGACAGGGGGTTATGGCTACACCTTC.